One sample yielded the 24 T cell receptor beta chains listed below, sequenced in a study of vaccination and CD4 T cells after COVID-19. Cultured CD4+ T cell DNA was sequenced using the Oncomine TCR Beta short-read assay. From the PCR reads, TCRdb called clonotypes with MiXCR, one entry per CDR3 protein. The repertoire holds about 12,000 distinct CDR3 sequences, with more than 40% as singletons. Treatment reported: approximately 9-day PBMC culture with coronavirus spike peptide pools or control peptides (ViraFEST assay). Their cognate antigens are unknown. The sequenced material came from CD4+ T cells from blood, cultured in vitro. Every receptor here comes from a human donor who had recovered from COVID-19.

This chain uses TRBV5-6 with TRBJ2-2, with no clear D. CDR3 length equals 15 residues. Trimming removed 1 base at V and 1 base at J, with 8 bases between. Germline V gene lookup returns CDR1 SGHDT and CDR2 YYEEEE. The CDR3 loop is CASSLLGQNTGELFF. CDR3 nucleotides: TGTGCCAGCAGCTTGTTGGGTCAGAACACCGGGGAGCTGTTTTTT.

The table lists this clonotype with a few counts. The rearrangement links TRBV6-1 to TRBJ1-6, with 11 bases fitting TRBD1. Germline CDR1 is MNHNS and CDR2 is SASEGT. CDR3 length equals 13 residues. Trimming at V came to 6 bases and at J to 10 bases, leaving 2 bases not matched to a gene. The CDR3 DNA sequence: TGTGCCAGCAGGGGGACAGGGGGATCACCCCTCCACTTT. It encodes CASRGTGGSPLHF.

This sequence joins TRBV12-3 or TRBV12-4 and TRBJ2-1, with TRBD2 as a possible D gene (5 bases). This CDR3 has 13 residues. V was clipped by 0 bases and J by 8 bases, with 8 bases between them. CDR3 sequence reads: CASSLAGRDEQFF. DNA for the CDR3: TGTGCCAGCAGTTTAGCGGGGAGAGATGAGCAGTTCTTC.

In this sample, this clonotype turned up a few times. V is TRBV7-9 and J is TRBJ1-1; a possible D gene is TRBD1 (6 bases). Trimming left V 4 bases short and J 3 bases short, with 9 bases between. In germline, CDR1 is SEHNR, CDR2 FQNEAQ (reference sequence). The CDR3 is 13 residues long. CDR3 residues: CASSSQGYTEAFF. As DNA, the CDR3 is TGTGCCAGCAGCTCACAGGGTTACACTGAAGCTTTCTTT.

V usage is TRBV6-1 and J usage is TRBJ1-1, with D perhaps matching TRBD1 (5 bases). CDR3 length: 13 residues. The V gene lost 6 bases and the J gene lost 1 base, with 9 bases spanning the gap. CDR1 and CDR2 from the germline V gene are MNHNS and SASEGT. The CDR3 DNA is TGTGCCAGCAGCTCTACAGGGAACACTGAAGCTTTCTTT. Translation: CASSSTGNTEAFF.

This clonotype was detected only a few times. The chain employs TRBV20-1 and TRBJ2-1; 8 bases are a match to TRBD2. CDR1 and CDR2 (germline): DFQATT, SNEGSKA (reference sequence). V gave up 4 bases and J gave up 0 bases; unmatched junction bases: 5. CDR3 size: 15 residues. The CDR3 DNA is TGCAGTGCTAACTTTGCGGGAGGCTCCTACAATGAGCAGTTCTTC. It is translated as CSANFAGGSYNEQFF.

This clonotype was counted only a few times. The chain couples TRBV7-2 to TRBJ1-6, with a possible D match to TRBD1 (5 bases). Germline CDR1 SGHTA, CDR2 FQGNSA. This CDR3 region has 12 residues. Trimming stripped 5 bases from V and 14 bases from J, with 13 bases between. The CDR3 DNA reads as TGTGCCAGCAGCGTCGGGGGTGTCTCCCTCCACTTT. As protein: CASSVGGVSLHF.

In this sample, this clonotype turned up a few times. The chain carries TRBV19 and TRBJ2-3; a weak D match, TRBD1 (6 bases). The CDR3 consists of 14 residues. CDR1 and CDR2 (germline): LNHDA, SQIVND (reference sequence). Trimming pared 6 bases from V and 2 bases from J, leaving 12 bases between. The CDR3 DNA follows: TGTGCCAGTAGCATCCGGGACAACACAGATACGCAGTATTTT. As protein: CASSIRDNTDTQYF.

The chain uses TRBV19 and TRBJ1-1; D is undetermined. V was cut by 3 bases and J by 2 bases, with 4 bases left in between. Germline CDR1 LNHDA, CDR2 SQIVND (reference sequence). The CDR3 is 12 amino acids. The CDR3: CASSISNTEAFF. As DNA, the CDR3 is TGTGCCAGTAGTATTAGTAACACTGAAGCTTTCTTT.

The chain is built from TRBV6-1 and TRBJ2-3, with 8 bases aligning to TRBD2. Germline CDR1 and CDR2: MNHNS and SASEGT. The CDR3 spans 15 residues. Unmatched junction bases numbered 10, after V lost 7 bases and J lost 4 bases. CDR3 nucleotides: TGTGCCAGCAAAGGGGTAGCGGGATCCTCAGATACGCAGTATTTT. This translates into CASKGVAGSSDTQYF.

The genes are TRBV5-3 and TRBJ1-6, with D unresolved. TRBV5-3 is filed as an ORF, its function uncertain. The CDR3 loop spans 13 amino acids. Trimming stripped 8 bases from V and 6 bases from J, with 12 bases between. CDR3 sequence (DNA): TGTGCCAGCAGCCCAGAAAGTAATTCACCCCTCCACTTT. This gives the protein CASSPESNSPLHF.

The chain joins TRBV29-1 to TRBJ1-2; 7 bases align to TRBD1. Germline V gene sequence: CDR1 SQVTM, CDR2 ANQGSEA. CDR3 length: 12 amino acids. The junction had 6 bases not matched to a gene; V was cut back by 5 bases and J by 6 bases. In nucleotides, the CDR3 is TGCAGCGTTAGACAGGGATCGGATGGCTACACCTTC. Encoded protein: CSVRQGSDGYTF. Based on the CDR3 plus reference TRBV29-1 and TRBJ1-2, the full variable domain is SAVISQKPSRDICQRGTSLTIQCQVDSQVTMMFWYRQQPGQSLTLIATANQGSEATYESGFVIDKFPISRPNLTFSTLTVSNMSPEDSSIYLCSVRQGSDGYTFGSGTRLTVV.

This chain links TRBV25-1 with TRBJ1-6, with TRBD1 matching over 8 bases. The CDR3 totals 15 residues. V was pared by 3 bases and J by 7 bases, with 5 bases of the junction left unmatched. Germline V gene lookup returns CDR1 MGHDK and CDR2 SYGVNS. CDR3 in DNA: TGTGCCAGCAGTGAGGTGACAGGGGCGAATTCACCCCTCCACTTT. It encodes CASSEVTGANSPLHF.

The chain recombines TRBV7-9 with TRBJ1-2, with D unresolved. The V gene lost 3 bases and the J gene lost 6 bases, with 8 bases spanning the gap. Germline lookup yields CDR1 SEHNR and CDR2 FQNEAQ (reference sequence). The length of the CDR3 is 12 residues. In DNA, the CDR3 is TGTGCCAGCAGCTTGGTTGCGGATGGCTACACCTTC. It is translated as CASSLVADGYTF.

The chain joins TRBV19 to TRBJ1-1, with a tentative D call TRBD1 (5 bases). The V gene lost 3 bases and the J gene lost 4 bases, with 12 bases spanning the gap. Germline CDR1 and CDR2: LNHDA and SQIVND (reference sequence). The CDR3 totals 14 residues. The CDR3 coding sequence is TGTGCCAGTAGTATTGGGGCCACGTCCACTGAAGCTTTCTTT. Protein sequence: CASSIGATSTEAFF. The full variable domain, rest sourced from reference TRBV19 and TRBJ1-1, is DGGITQSPKYLFRKEGQNVTLSCEQNLNHDAMYWYRQDPGQGLRLIYYSQIVNDFQKGDIAEGYSVSREKKESFPLTVTSAQKNPTAFYLCASSIGATSTEAFFGQGTRLTVV.

This chain uses TRBV4-3 with TRBJ1-6; possibly TRBD1 for D (5 bases). CDR1 is LGHNA and CDR2 is YSLEER in the germline V gene. CDR3 length: 12 residues. Trimming took 3 bases from V and 14 from J, leaving 11 bases between them. This chain's CDR3 is CASSQAGGALHF. In DNA, the CDR3 is TGCGCCAGCAGCCAGGCCGGGGGAGCCCTCCACTTT.

In its sample, this clonotype was seen once. The CDR3 nucleotides read TGCGCCAGCAGCTTGGCCGCTAGCGGGGGGGCCGATGAGCAGTTCTTC. This encodes CASSLAASGGADEQFF. The chain has TRBV5-1 and TRBJ2-1, with 12 bases fitting TRBD2. V gave up 0 bases and J gave up 8 bases; unmatched junction bases: 6. The CDR3 extends over 16 amino acids. Germline CDR1 reads SGHRS; CDR2 reads YFSETQ.

The chain links TRBV15 to TRBJ2-3; TRBD1 aligns across 7 bases. This CDR3 is built from 16 residues. The junction had 5 bases not matched to a gene; V was cut back by 0 bases and J by 2 bases. From germline, CDR1 is LNHNV and CDR2 YYDKDF (reference sequence). As DNA, the CDR3 is TGTGCCACCAGCAGAGACAACAGGGGTGACACAGATACGCAGTATTTT. Amino acids: CATSRDNRGDTDTQYF.

The chain joins TRBV11-2 to TRBJ1-2; 9 nucleotides match TRBD1. CDR1 is SGHAT and CDR2 is FQNNGV in the germline V gene. The V gene end was trimmed by 3 bases and the J gene end by 8 bases; junction bases not matched to a gene: 16. There are 17 residues in the CDR3. CDR3: CASSLGQGGGILVGYTF. In DNA, the CDR3 is TGTGCCAGCAGCTTGGGACAGGGAGGAGGGATCTTGGTCGGCTACACCTTC.

This clonotype was detected only a few times. The chain carries TRBV6-1 and TRBJ1-1; D is perhaps TRBD1 (5 bases). CDR1 and CDR2 from the germline V gene are MNHNS and SASEGT. CDR3 length: 13 amino acids. Trimming removed 6 bases from V and 2 bases from J, with 10 bases in between. The CDR3 protein is CASRYGHNTEAFF. DNA for the CDR3: TGTGCCAGCAGGTATGGACACAACACTGAAGCTTTCTTT.

The chain has TRBV20-1 and TRBJ2-3; 7 bases match TRBD2. This CDR3 spans 14 amino acids. V shed 6 bases and J 1 base; nucleotides not matched to a gene: 7. Per the germline V gene, CDR1 is DFQATT and CDR2 is SNEGSKA (reference sequence). Written as DNA, the CDR3 is TGCAGTGCCCCCCGGAGCGGGGGCACAGATACGCAGTATTTT. It codes for CSAPRSGGTDTQYF.

The chain couples TRBV6-1 to TRBJ1-6; D gene uncertain. There are 12 residues in the CDR3. Trimming shortened V by 6 bases and J by 9 bases, and 9 bases separated the two germline ends. Germline CDR1 MNHNS, CDR2 SASEGT. The CDR3 DNA reads TGTGCCAGCAGCCGCTTAAGTTCACCCCTCCACTTT. Residues: CASSRLSSPLHF.

This clonotype was detected once. The chain is built from TRBV2 and TRBJ1-4; no clear D gene. The V and J ends lost 7 bases and 7 bases respectively, with 13 bases between them. This CDR3 has 13 amino acids. Germline V gene data show CDR1 as SNHLY and CDR2 as FYNNEI. In DNA, the CDR3 is TGTGCCAGCAACGTCGCCGTGGGTGAAAAACTGTTTTTT. Translated: CASNVAVGEKLFF. Full variable domain (remainder filled in from reference TRBV2 and TRBJ1-4): EPEVTQTPSHQVTQMGQEVILRCVPISNHLYFYWYRQILGQKVEFLVSFYNNEISEKSEIFDDQFSVERPDGSNFTLKIRSTKLEDSAMYFCASNVAVGEKLFFGSGTQLSVL.

The CDR3 is CASGNENTGELFF. The DNA for the CDR3 is TGCGCCAGCGGTAATGAGAACACCGGGGAGCTGTTTTTT. The chain uses TRBV5-1 and TRBJ2-2, with no clear D. With 7 bases removed from V and 1 base from J, the gap between germline ends came to 8 bases. CDR1 is SGHRS and CDR2 is YFSETQ in the germline V gene. The CDR3 is 13 residues long.